Listed below are T cell receptor beta chains from one sample, sequenced in a study of blood T cell repertoires in COVID-19. Using immunoSEQ multiplex PCR, the repertoire was profiled, and TCRdb retains in-frame clones only, with some absent. The top ten clones hold 6.5% to 8% of a sample with approximately 81,000 clones, almost 85% of them seen once. Material for sequencing was peripheral blood. These receptors came from a human donor in a cohort sampled during active COVID-19. The CDR3 runs from the conserved cysteine through the conserved F or W. Fields, in order: D gene, V gene, J gene, clone size, CDR3 DNA, CDR3 protein. D genes are given only for firm matches. Not every row has a clone size; where given, it reads once, few, many or a size class.

D gene: NA; V gene: TRBV3-1/TRBV3-2; J gene: TRBJ1-1; clone size: NA; CDR3 DNA: TGTGCCAGCAGCCAAGTGGGTGTAGGGGGCACTGAAGCTTTCTTT; CDR3 protein: CASSQVGVGGTEAFF
D gene: TRBD1; V gene: TRBV19; J gene: TRBJ2-7; clone size: NA; CDR3 DNA: TGTGCCAGTAGTATCGGCAGGGGGCCCTACGAGCAGTACTTC; CDR3 protein: CASSIGRGPYEQYF
D gene: TRBD1; V gene: TRBV2; J gene: TRBJ1-5; clone size: few; CDR3 DNA: TGTGCCAGCAGAGGGACAGCTCTGAGCAATCAGCCCCAGCATTTT; CDR3 protein: CASRGTALSNQPQHF
D gene: NA; V gene: TRBV5-1; J gene: TRBJ2-1; clone size: NA; CDR3 DNA: TGCGCCAGCAGACTGCAGGGTGCCTACAATGAGCAGTTCTTC; CDR3 protein: CASRLQGAYNEQFF
D gene: NA; V gene: TRBV7-2; J gene: TRBJ1-1; clone size: NA; CDR3 DNA: TGTGCCAGCAGACCAGGGAACTTGAACACTGAAGCTTTCTTT; CDR3 protein: CASRPGNLNTEAFF
D gene: TRBD1; V gene: TRBV7-2; J gene: TRBJ2-5; clone size: once; CDR3 DNA: TGTGCCAGCAGCGCCGGACAGGTAGAGACCCAGTACTTC; CDR3 protein: CASSAGQVETQYF
D gene: NA; V gene: TRBV6-5; J gene: TRBJ2-2; clone size: NA; CDR3 DNA: TGTGCCAGCAGTCAGGTGCAGACCGGGGAGCTGTTTTTT; CDR3 protein: CASSQVQTGELFF
D gene: NA; V gene: TRBV11-2; J gene: TRBJ2-5; clone size: NA; CDR3 DNA: TGTGCCAGCAGCTTAGATGGCACCTCTTTCCAAGAGACCCAGTACTTC; CDR3 protein: CASSLDGTSFQETQYF
D gene: NA; V gene: TRBV10-3; J gene: TRBJ2-5; clone size: NA; CDR3 DNA: TGTGCCATCAGTGAGTCAAGCAGGGAGACCCAGTACTTC; CDR3 protein: CAISESSRETQYF
D gene: TRBD2; V gene: TRBV29-1; J gene: TRBJ2-7; clone size: NA; CDR3 DNA: TGCAGCCAGGGTCTAGCGGGGGTGAAATACGAGCAGTACTTC; CDR3 protein: CSQGLAGVKYEQYF
D gene: TRBD2; V gene: TRBV7-3; J gene: TRBJ2-3; clone size: NA; CDR3 DNA: TGTGCCAGCAGCTCTTCTAGCGGGGGGGATACGCAGTATTTT; CDR3 protein: CASSSSSGGDTQYF
D gene: NA; V gene: TRBV18; J gene: TRBJ1-1; clone size: NA; CDR3 DNA: TGTGTCAGCTCACCAAACCAGATGGGGGGGAGCACTGAAGCTTTCTTT; CDR3 protein: CVSSPNQMGGSTEAFF
D gene: TRBD1; V gene: TRBV5-5; J gene: TRBJ2-7; clone size: NA; CDR3 DNA: TGTGCCACGGGACAGGGAGGTCGTTCCTACGAGCAGTACTTC; CDR3 protein: CATGQGGRSYEQYF
D gene: TRBD1; V gene: TRBV3-1/TRBV3-2; J gene: TRBJ1-2; clone size: once; CDR3 DNA: TGTGCCAGCTTCGGGACAGGGGGTGTGGGTAACTATGGCTACACCTTC; CDR3 protein: CASFGTGGVGNYGYTF
D gene: NA; V gene: TRBV7-9; J gene: TRBJ1-5; clone size: once; CDR3 DNA: TGTGCCAGCAGCTTAGAACAGTATCAGCCCCAGCATTTT; CDR3 protein: CASSLEQYQPQHF
D gene: TRBD1; V gene: TRBV4-3; J gene: TRBJ1-1; clone size: NA; CDR3 DNA: TGCGCCAGCAGCCAAGTAGGGACAGTGAACACTGAAGCTTTCTTT; CDR3 protein: CASSQVGTVNTEAFF
D gene: NA; V gene: TRBV7-8; J gene: TRBJ1-4; clone size: NA; CDR3 DNA: TGTGCCAGCAGCGACCGGGAGGGCCCAGTGAGGGAAAAACTGTTTTTT; CDR3 protein: CASSDREGPVREKLFF
D gene: TRBD2; V gene: TRBV19; J gene: TRBJ2-5; clone size: NA; CDR3 DNA: TGTGCCAGTAGTAACCTAGCGGGGGCTAAAGAGACCCAGTACTTC; CDR3 protein: CASSNLAGAKETQYF
D gene: TRBD2; V gene: TRBV3-1/TRBV3-2; J gene: TRBJ2-5; clone size: NA; CDR3 DNA: TGTGCCAGCAGCCGCCCTGGACTAGCGGGACAAGAGACCCAGTACTTC; CDR3 protein: CASSRPGLAGQETQYF